The 27 T cell receptor beta chains presented below share a single source sample, sequenced in a study of T cells after yellow fever vaccination. A single record per CDR3 protein comes from TCRdb applying MiXCR to the 5' RACE reads. Altogether some 560,000 distinct CDR3 sequences are present, 17% being singletons, with the ten largest covering 15% to 20%. Sequences were derived from PBMCs, sampled less than 6 days after the first yellow fever vaccination. The receptors here all came from a man between 18 and 29 years old who received the YFV17D yellow fever vaccine.

Written as DNA, the CDR3 is TGTGCCAGCAGTCGGGAGGGGACTAGCTCTCTGCCTGGGGACACCGGGGAGCTGTTTTTT. Translation: CASSREGTSSLPGDTGELFF. The chain is built from TRBV6-2 or TRBV6-3 and TRBJ2-2, with 9 bases lining up with TRBD2. The CDR3 is 20 residues long. Germline CDR1 and CDR2: MNHEY and SVGEGT. V dropped 5 bases and J dropped 3; count of bases not matched to a gene: 19.

This chain uses TRBV18 with TRBJ2-7, with 9 bases identical to TRBD1. The CDR3 runs to 15 residues. CDR1 is KGHSH, CDR2 LQKENI, per germline. V gave up 2 bases and J gave up 1 base; unmatched junction bases: 3. The DNA for the CDR3 is TGTGCCAGCTCACCAGGGACAGGGCTATCCTACGAGCAGTACTTC. It encodes CASSPGTGLSYEQYF. Using reference TRBV18 and TRBJ2-7 for the parts outside the CDR3, the full variable domain is NAGVMQNPRHLVRRRGQEARLRCSPMKGHSHVYWYRQLPEEGLKFMVYLQKENIIDESGMPKERFSAEFPKEGPSILRIQQVVRGDSAAYFCASSPGTGLSYEQYFGPGTRLTVT.

The chain links TRBV5-1 to TRBJ2-5; perhaps TRBD2 as D (5 bases). V lost 0 bases and J 7 bases, leaving 16 bases between the germline ends. The germline V gene encodes CDR1 SGHRS and CDR2 YFSETQ. The CDR3 contains 15 residues. CDR3 in amino acids: CASSLALGDLGTQYF. The CDR3 nucleotides are TGCGCCAGCAGCTTGGCACTAGGAGACCTAGGGACCCAGTACTTC.

This chain joins TRBV6-2 or TRBV6-3 and TRBJ2-7; the D gene is possibly TRBD2 (5 bases). The length of the CDR3 is 13 residues. V gave up 7 bases and J gave up 6 bases, with 16 bases separating them. Germline-derived CDR1 and CDR2 are MNHEY and SVGEGT. The CDR3 region is CASTRAGGREQYF. CDR3 coding DNA: TGTGCCAGCACACGGGCGGGCGGGCGCGAGCAGTACTTC.

This clonotype was recorded a few times. V and J are TRBV12-3 or TRBV12-4 and TRBJ1-2; D is undetermined. The V end lost 7 bases, the J end lost 8 bases, and 17 bases lay between the germline ends. The length of the CDR3 is 13 residues. CDR3 protein: CASTLLDSGGYTF. DNA for the CDR3: TGTGCCAGCACTCTTCTGGACTCGGGGGGCTACACCTTC.

This clonotype was seen ten or more times. The chain links TRBV9 to TRBJ2-5; 7 nucleotides agree with TRBD2. J was trimmed by 4 bases and V by 0 bases; bases with no gene match: 6. CDR1 and CDR2 from the germline V gene are SGDLS and YYNGEE. CDR3 length: 15 residues. The CDR3 coding sequence is TGTGCCAGCAGCGTAGCCGGGGGGTCAGGAGAGACCCAGTACTTC. The encoded protein is CASSVAGGSGETQYF.

The CDR3 DNA sequence: TGTGCCAGTAGTATGGTCAGGGCCTATGGCTACACCTTC. Encoded protein: CASSMVRAYGYTF. V gene TRBV19 combines with J gene TRBJ1-2; perhaps TRBD1 as D (5 bases). Germline V gene data show CDR1 as LNHDA and CDR2 as SQIVND (reference sequence). Trimming pared 3 bases from V and 4 bases from J, leaving 9 bases between. The CDR3 is 13 residues long.

V usage is TRBV29-1 and J usage is TRBJ1-2; no clear D gene. V lost 2 bases to trimming and J lost 8 bases, with 15 bases between them. The length of the CDR3 is 13 residues. Per germline, CDR1 SQVTM and CDR2 ANQGSEA. CDR3 nucleotide sequence: TGCAGCGTTGAATGGCAGATGGGCGACGGCTACACCTTC. Its translation is CSVEWQMGDGYTF.

This clonotype was seen a handful of times. The J gene is TRBJ1-1, the V gene TRBV4-1; D ambiguous. CDR3 length: 15 amino acids. Germline V gene lookup returns CDR1 MGHRA and CDR2 YSYEKL. Deletions cut 4 bases from V and 4 bases from J, with 16 bases between. CDR3 protein: CASSPTLVKGTEAFF. The DNA for the CDR3 is TGCGCCAGCAGCCCTACGCTGGTAAAGGGCACTGAAGCTTTCTTT.

The table lists this clonotype with many counts. The chain carries TRBV4-1 and TRBJ2-2; a weak D match, TRBD1 (5 bases). The V gene's germline CDR1 is MGHRA and CDR2 YSYEKL. The V gene lost 1 base and the J gene lost 9 bases, with 21 bases spanning the gap. The CDR3 runs to 17 residues. CDR3 loop: CASSQGTGSQVGWELFF. CDR3 DNA: TGCGCCAGCAGCCAAGGAACAGGCAGTCAAGTTGGTTGGGAGCTGTTTTTT.

V and J are TRBV9 and TRBJ2-2; no clear D. The CDR3 covers 12 residues. From germline, CDR1 is SGDLS and CDR2 YYNGEE. Trimming left V 0 bases short and J 9 bases short, with 6 bases between. CDR3 protein: CASSVGTRELFF. For the CDR3, the DNA is TGTGCCAGCAGCGTAGGGACCCGGGAGCTGTTTTTT.

The V gene is TRBV7-2, the J gene TRBJ2-1, with D uncertain. Germline CDR1 is SGHTA and CDR2 is FQGNSA. V was clipped by 5 bases and J by 0 bases, with 11 bases between them. The CDR3 length is 15 residues. For the CDR3, the DNA is TGTGCCAGCAGCGTAGTTAGAAGCTCCTACAATGAGCAGTTCTTC. Protein sequence: CASSVVRSSYNEQFF. The whole variable domain, remainder taken from reference TRBV7-2 and TRBJ2-1, is GAGVSQSPSNKVTEKGKDVELRCDPISGHTALYWYRQSLGQGLEFLIYFQGNSAPDKSGLPSDRFSAERTGGSVSTLTIQRTQQEDSAVYLCASSVVRSSYNEQFFGPGTRLTVL.

The table lists this clonotype with many counts. The chain carries TRBV11-2 and TRBJ2-3; D not resolved. CDR3 size: 15 residues. V was pared by 4 bases and J by 0 bases, with 11 bases between. Looked up from germline, CDR1 is SGHAT and CDR2 is FQNNGV. CDR3: CASSSGDTSTDTQYF. The CDR3 nucleotides read TGTGCCAGCAGCTCCGGAGATACTAGCACAGATACGCAGTATTTT.

The chain employs TRBV27 and TRBJ2-7; D not certain. Trimming took off 2 bases at V and 0 bases at J, with 11 bases between the two ends. Germline V lookup: CDR1 MNHEY, CDR2 SMNVEV (reference sequence). CDR3 length: 15 residues. The CDR3 reads CASSLKPQSSYEQYF. The CDR3 bases are TGTGCCAGCAGTTTAAAACCGCAAAGCTCCTACGAGCAGTACTTC.

This chain connects TRBV7-9 to TRBJ1-6; TRBD1 is a possible D gene (5 bases). Germline V gene data show CDR1 as SEHNR and CDR2 as FQNEAQ (reference sequence). Trimming took off 2 bases at V and 7 bases at J, with 12 bases between the two ends. The CDR3 runs 15 residues. The CDR3 region is CASSLLQGDNSPLHF. The CDR3, as DNA: TGTGCCAGCAGCTTACTTCAGGGCGACAATTCACCCCTCCACTTT.

This clonotype has a count of ten or more. The chain is built from TRBV4-1 and TRBJ1-1; D remains ambiguous. Germline values: CDR1 MGHRA, CDR2 YSYEKL. Trimming took 1 base from V and 1 from J, leaving 13 bases between them. This CDR3 is 16 amino acids long. The CDR3 reads CASSQALLLGNTEAFF. The CDR3 DNA reads as TGCGCCAGCAGCCAAGCGTTACTCCTCGGGAACACTGAAGCTTTCTTT.

The chain combines TRBV19 with TRBJ1-1, with TRBD1 matching 7 bases. The J segment lost 6 bases and the V segment lost 3 bases, leaving 7 bases of the junction unmatched. Germline loops: CDR1 LNHDA, CDR2 SQIVND (reference sequence). The CDR3 has 14 residues. In DNA, the CDR3 is TGTGCCAGTAGTATCCAGGGGGGGTACGCTGAAGCTTTCTTT. This codes for CASSIQGGYAEAFF.

There are a few counts of this clonotype. J is TRBJ2-3 and V is TRBV14; TRBD1 matches 7 bases. Trimming removed 1 base from V and 3 bases from J; junction bases left unmatched: 10. Germline CDR1 reads SGHDN; CDR2 reads FVKESK. This CDR3 comprises 17 residues. This chain's CDR3 is CASSQGFRDSYTDTQYF. The DNA of the CDR3 is TGTGCCAGCAGCCAAGGGTTCCGGGACAGTTATACAGATACGCAGTATTTT.

The genes are TRBV11-2 and TRBJ2-3; the D gene is possibly TRBD2 (5 bases). This CDR3 spans 15 amino acids. The V end lost 0 bases, the J end lost 10 bases, and 17 bases lay between the germline ends. Germline values: CDR1 SGHAT, CDR2 FQNNGV. The CDR3 DNA reads as TGTGCCAGCAGCTTAGAATGGGAGCGCGTTAAGCCGCAGTATTTT. This translates into CASSLEWERVKPQYF.

The chain employs TRBV13 and TRBJ2-7; 8 nucleotides line up with TRBD1. The germline gives CDR1 PRHDT, CDR2 FYEKMQ (reference sequence). CDR3 length: 15 residues. Trimming took 5 bases from V and 2 from J; bases not matched to a gene: 8. The CDR3 DNA sequence: TGTGCCAGCAGCCTTCGACAGGGGACCCCCTACGAGCAGTACTTC. It specifies CASSLRQGTPYEQYF.

The gene calls are TRBV7-2 and TRBJ2-7; D unclear. In germline, CDR1 is SGHTA, CDR2 FQGNSA. Deletions cut 0 bases from V and 0 bases from J, with 9 bases between. The CDR3 has 15 amino acids. The CDR3 region is CASSLAAVSSYEQYF. The CDR3, as DNA: TGTGCCAGCAGCTTAGCCGCCGTGAGCTCCTACGAGCAGTACTTC.

This clonotype was counted at least ten times. J is TRBJ2-6 and V is TRBV4-2; maybe TRBD1 (7 bases). The CDR3 loop spans 18 amino acids. The V end was cut by 7 bases, the J end by 4 bases, with 23 bases between. Germline V CDR1 and CDR2: LGHNA, YNFKEQ. CDR3 bases: TGTGCCAGCACTTACGGGGGAGGACAGGTAACCGGGGCCAACGTCCTGACTTTC. Translated, it gives CASTYGGGQVTGANVLTF.

This chain connects TRBV27 to TRBJ2-1, with a possible D match to TRBD2 (7 bases). CDR1 is MNHEY and CDR2 is SMNVEV in the germline V gene (reference sequence). V dropped 5 bases and J dropped 0 bases, with 17 bases sitting between them. The CDR3 is 17 residues long. CDR3 coding DNA: TGTGCCAGCAGTCCCTACGAGGGGGGGAGCTCCTACAATGAGCAGTTCTTC. Protein: CASSPYEGGSSYNEQFF.

The J gene is TRBJ2-2, the V gene TRBV29-1; 13 bases fit TRBD2. The CDR3 consists of 18 residues. Trimming cost V 6 bases and J 0 bases; bases outside gene matches: 10. Germline V gives CDR1 SQVTM, CDR2 ANQGSEA. The DNA for the CDR3 is TGCAGCGTGGGACTAGCGGGGACACTCAAGACGAACACCGGGGAGCTGTTTTTT. As protein: CSVGLAGTLKTNTGELFF.

The chain couples TRBV19 to TRBJ1-2, with 10 bases aligning to TRBD1. The CDR3 is 13 amino acids. J was trimmed by 7 bases and V by 10 bases; bases with no gene match: 9. Germline CDR1 and CDR2: LNHDA and SQIVND (reference sequence). For the CDR3, the DNA is TGTGCCACAACCGCGCGGGACAGGGGTGGCTACACCTTC. Translation: CATTARDRGGYTF.

This clonotype was seen a few times. The chain recombines TRBV20-1 with TRBJ2-5; D tentatively reads TRBD1 or TRBD2 (5 bases each). The CDR3 contains 15 residues. The V gene lost 6 bases and the J gene lost 2 bases, with 19 bases spanning the gap. Germline CDR1 and CDR2: DFQATT and SNEGSKA (reference sequence). In nucleotides, the CDR3 is TGCAGTGCACGCAAACCCGGGGCTCGACAAGAGACCCAGTACTTC. Translating it yields CSARKPGARQETQYF.

The J gene is TRBJ2-1, the V gene TRBV5-4, with 10 bases aligning to TRBD2. V dropped 4 bases and J dropped 5; count of bases not matched to a gene: 6. The CDR3 contains 15 residues. Per germline, CDR1 SGHNT and CDR2 YYREEE (reference sequence). CDR3 bases: TGTGCCAGCAGCGCCTTTCTAGCGGGGGACAATGAGCAGTTCTTC. It yields the protein CASSAFLAGDNEQFF.